The clone carrying this T cell receptor (beta chain) was recorded once. The data stem from a study of blood T cell repertoires in COVID-19. Study in general: Acute and convalescent COVID-19 specimens originated in the United States, Italy and Spain. In each case, the material was cDNA or gDNA derived from T cells, B-cell-depleted T cells, or PBMCs.

Original handling: Researchers report that nucleated cell counts were estimated from reference gene primer amplification. Using immunoSEQ multiplex PCR, the repertoire was profiled, and TCRdb retains in-frame clones only, with some absent. V and J calls and clone size come straight from that table; D and trimming were deduced from the DNA. The sample lists fewer than 70,000 clones, about 85% occurring once. Germline V gives CDR1 MDHEN, CDR2 SYDVKM. Between the trimmed V and J ends, which lost 5 bases and 3 bases, there was a span of 11 bases. This CDR3 has 13 amino acids. The clonotype comes from an older woman with active COVID-19. This chain links TRBV28 with TRBJ2-7; no firm D call. The sequenced sample was peripheral blood. CDR3 in DNA: TGTGCCAGCAGTCGTGTCCCCTACTACGAGCAGTACTTC. Its protein is CASSRVPYYEQYF. Based on the CDR3 plus reference TRBV28 and TRBJ2-7, the full variable domain is DVKVTQSSRYLVKRTGEKVFLECVQDMDHENMFWYRQDPGLGLRLIYFSYDVKMKEKGDIPEGYSVSREKKERFSLILESASTNQTSMYLCASSRVPYYEQYFGPGTRLTVT.